Below, 19 T cell receptor beta chains from the same sample are listed, as sequenced in a study of cytomegalovirus exposure and HLA in healthy donors. Repertoires were generated with immunoSEQ multiplex PCR, while TCRdb's copy carries only in-frame clones and drops some. Of 150,000 to 200,000 clones listed, 84% are singletons. The sequencing sample was made of PBMCs. The source is a man between 25 and 39 years old in good health and CMV-seropositive.

The CDR3 DNA is TGTGCCAGCAGTCGGGACACCTTCACTGAAGCTTTCTTT. It codes for CASSRDTFTEAFF. This chain joins TRBV5-4 and TRBJ1-1; TRBD1 is a possible D gene (6 bases). The CDR3 runs to 13 residues. CDR1 is SGHNT, CDR2 YYREEE, per germline (reference sequence). The germline V and J ends were trimmed by 5 bases and 4 bases, with 12 bases remaining between them.

J is TRBJ1-1 and V is TRBV9; the match to TRBD1 covers 10 bases. Germline CDR1 reads SGDLS; CDR2 reads YYNGEE. V lost 3 bases, J lost 1 base, and 3 bases stayed unmatched. CDR3 length equals 15 residues. The CDR3 nucleotides are TGTGCCAGCAGCGCCAGACAGGGGGCGAACACTGAAGCTTTCTTT. Protein sequence: CASSARQGANTEAFF.

This sequence joins TRBV19 and TRBJ1-2; 7 nucleotides align to TRBD1. This CDR3 comprises 15 residues. CDR1 and CDR2 from the germline V gene are LNHDA and SQIVND (reference sequence). Unmatched junction bases numbered 13, after V lost 5 bases and J lost 7 bases. The CDR3 protein is CASSVIIKGAGGYTF. CDR3 DNA: TGTGCCAGTAGTGTGATAATAAAGGGGGCTGGTGGCTACACCTTC.

This clone has a single count. V usage is TRBV18 and J usage is TRBJ2-2, with 11 bases lining up with TRBD1. CDR3 size: 16 residues. V gave up 0 bases and J gave up 6 bases; unmatched junction bases: 3. Germline V gene sequence: CDR1 KGHSH, CDR2 LQKENI. CDR3 coding DNA: TGTGCCAGCTCACCACCGGGACAGGGGGACGCCGGGGAGCTGTTTTTT. It translates to CASSPPGQGDAGELFF.

This clone has a handful of counts. Relative to the germline gene, one junction end is altered; a read error may explain this. The V gene is TRBV6-1, the J gene TRBJ2-2, with 10 bases matching TRBD2. The CDR3 is 16 amino acids. The germline V gene encodes CDR1 MNHNS and CDR2 SASEGT. DNA of the CDR3: TGTGCCAGCAGTAAAGCGGGAGGGATGAACACCGGGGAGCTGTTTTTT. This sequence encodes CASSKAGGMNTGELFF.

This clone was recorded only once. The chain couples TRBV6-5 to TRBJ1-1, with D possibly TRBD1 on 5 matching bases. Germline V gene sequence: CDR1 MNHEY, CDR2 SVGAGI. V lost 6 bases, J lost 2 bases, and 10 bases lay in between. This CDR3 is built from 13 residues. The CDR3 loop is CASRAGLNTEAFF. CDR3 nucleotides: TGTGCCAGCAGGGCAGGGTTAAACACTGAAGCTTTCTTT.

The rearrangement links TRBV11-2 to TRBJ2-1; 12 bases align to TRBD2. The CDR3 is 16 amino acids. The germline V gene has CDR1 SGHAT and CDR2 FQNNGV. The V segment lost 3 bases and the J segment 10 bases; nucleotides outside the gene matches: 10. The CDR3 coding sequence is TGTGCCAGCAGCTTCTGGACTAGCGGGAAGAGGATCGAGCAGTTCTTC. This gives the protein CASSFWTSGKRIEQFF.

The CDR3 loop reads CAWSSTGLSLGSNQPQHF. The CDR3 region has the DNA TGTGCCTGGAGTTCAACGGGACTCTCTCTGGGGAGCAATCAGCCCCAGCATTTT. The gene calls are TRBV30 and TRBJ1-5; D perhaps matches TRBD1 (5 bases). The CDR3 is 18 amino acids. V shed 2 bases and J shed 1 base, with 21 bases lying between them. CDR1 GTSNPN and CDR2 SVGIG come from the germline V gene (reference sequence).

CDR3 amino acids: CASSQDRPGSAGETQYF. As DNA, the CDR3 is TGTGCCAGCAGCCAAGATCGACCGGGAAGCGCTGGTGAGACCCAGTACTTC. The chain links TRBV14 to TRBJ2-5; D may be TRBD2 (5 bases). CDR1 SGHDN and CDR2 FVKESK come from the germline V gene. There are 17 residues in the CDR3. The V end lost 0 bases, the J end lost 5 bases, and 19 bases lay between the germline ends.

This chain links TRBV11-2 with TRBJ2-3; no clear D. Germline values: CDR1 SGHAT, CDR2 FQNNGV. Between the trimmed V and J ends, which lost 5 bases and 2 bases, there was a span of 17 bases. The CDR3 runs to 16 residues. The CDR3 reads CASSPGRGPPTDTQYF. The DNA for the CDR3 is TGTGCCAGCAGCCCCGGTCGAGGCCCTCCCACAGATACGCAGTATTTT.

This sequence joins TRBV7-3 and TRBJ2-7; 7 bases line up with TRBD2. The CDR3 sequence is 16 residues long. The germline V gene has CDR1 SGHTA and CDR2 FQGTGA. The V and J ends lost 0 bases and 5 bases, in that order; junction bases with no gene match: 10. The CDR3 DNA sequence: TGTGCCAGCAGCTTAACCCTCGACGGGGGGATCGACGAGCAGTACTTC. It codes for CASSLTLDGGIDEQYF.

The V call is TRBV2, the J call TRBJ1-1; no firm D call. The germline V gene has CDR1 SNHLY and CDR2 FYNNEI. The CDR3 runs to 13 residues. V gave up 2 bases and J gave up 3 bases, with 7 bases separating them. The CDR3 DNA is TGTGCCAGCAGTGAACCTCCCGACACTGAAGCTTTCTTT. It specifies CASSEPPDTEAFF. Using reference TRBV2 and TRBJ1-1 for the parts outside the CDR3, the full variable domain is EPEVTQTPSHQVTQMGQEVILRCVPISNHLYFYWYRQILGQKVEFLVSFYNNEISEKSEIFDDQFSVERPDGSNFTLKIRSTKLEDSAMYFCASSEPPDTEAFFGQGTRLTVV.

The chain carries TRBV28 and TRBJ1-5; tentatively, D is TRBD1 (6 bases). There are 17 residues in the CDR3. Germline V gives CDR1 MDHEN, CDR2 SYDVKM. V lost 9 bases and J 6 bases, leaving 27 bases between the germline ends. CDR3: CASVRDISSQGSQPQHF. DNA for the CDR3: TGTGCCAGTGTCCGGGACATTTCTTCCCAGGGGAGTCAGCCCCAGCATTTT.

V usage is TRBV5-1 and J usage is TRBJ1-1, with D hard to call. The germline V gene has CDR1 SGHRS and CDR2 YFSETQ. This CDR3 contains 14 residues. Trimming stripped 0 bases from V and 1 base from J, with 7 bases between. This CDR3 is CASSLVNPNTEAFF. CDR3 DNA sequence: TGCGCCAGCAGCTTGGTTAATCCGAACACTGAAGCTTTCTTT.

This chain joins TRBV7-2 and TRBJ2-7; possible D gene TRBD2, 5 bases. Trimming left V 4 bases short and J 1 base short, with 17 bases between. Germline V gene sequence: CDR1 SGHTA, CDR2 FQGNSA. The CDR3 length is 16 residues. This chain's CDR3 is CASSSGRGWASYEQYF. CDR3 DNA: TGTGCCAGCAGCTCCGGACGCGGGTGGGCTTCCTACGAGCAGTACTTC. The whole variable domain, filled in from reference TRBV7-2 and TRBJ2-7, reads GAGVSQSPSNKVTEKGKDVELRCDPISGHTALYWYRQSLGQGLEFLIYFQGNSAPDKSGLPSDRFSAERTGGSVSTLTIQRTQQEDSAVYLCASSSGRGWASYEQYFGPGTRLTVT.

The count of this clone is one. The rearrangement joins TRBV4-3 to TRBJ2-2; perhaps TRBD2 as D (6 bases). V dropped 0 bases and J dropped 3 bases, with 17 bases sitting between them. Germline loops: CDR1 LGHNA, CDR2 YSLEER. This CDR3 has 18 amino acids. The CDR3 here is CASSQDSGTHLDTGELFF. In nucleotides, the CDR3 is TGCGCCAGCAGCCAAGATTCAGGGACTCATCTAGACACCGGGGAGCTGTTTTTT.

The chain links TRBV2 to TRBJ2-7; unclear D gene. The germline V gene has CDR1 SNHLY and CDR2 FYNNEI. Trimming left V 6 bases short and J 3 bases short, with 6 bases between. CDR3 size: 11 residues. The CDR3 protein is CASSPVYEQYF. DNA of the CDR3: TGTGCCAGCAGCCCCGTCTACGAGCAGTACTTC.

This chain links TRBV15 with TRBJ2-3; 10 positions agree with TRBD2. The CDR3 consists of 18 residues. Germline loops: CDR1 LNHNV, CDR2 YYDKDF (reference sequence). Unmatched junction bases numbered 7, after V lost 0 bases and J lost 1 base. The CDR3: CATSRDWASGSRTDTQYF. The DNA of the CDR3 is TGTGCCACCAGCAGAGATTGGGCTAGCGGGAGCCGCACAGATACGCAGTATTTT.

The chain recombines TRBV27 with TRBJ1-2; 7 bases line up with TRBD1. Germline CDR1 is MNHEY and CDR2 is SMNVEV (reference sequence). After removal of 6 bases from V and 4 bases from J, the junction contained 8 bases not matched to a gene. This CDR3 spans 14 amino acids. The CDR3 nucleotides read TGTGCCAGCAGGCAGCGAACAGGGGTCTATGGCTACACCTTC. This codes for CASRQRTGVYGYTF.